This TCR beta chain was retrieved from a study of T cell repertoires in cytomegalovirus infection. As for the study in general: Indicated by public TCR beta signatures were CMV infection and matching HLA type. Whole-study results and caveats: Identification of carriers of CMV plus the relevant HLA was performed using cumulative public TCR beta family frequency. HLA-C-restricted CMV clonotypes gave the most frequent clonotype in two of eight donors.

The V gene lost 5 bases and the J gene lost 4 bases, with 17 bases spanning the gap. CDR1 and CDR2 from the germline V gene are LNHDA and SQIVND (reference sequence). The CDR3 totals 15 residues. On this clonotype itself: Its antigen is unidentified.

TCRdb re-called the reads with MiXCR, one entry per CDR3 protein. The sample lists under 120,000 distinct CDR3 sequences; 42% were seen once. The receptor's source is a human donor in good health (CMV status not recorded). Some clones in this sample may be carry-over from other donors' samples. This rearrangement joins TRBV19 to TRBJ1-1; possible D gene TRBD1, 5 bases. The material sequenced was CD8+ T cells from cultured PBMCs, taken from culture after CMV antigen stimulation. The CDR3 bases are TGTGCCAGTAGTTACTCTCTCTTCGGGGGCACTGAAGCTTTCTTT. This sequence encodes CASSYSLFGGTEAFF.